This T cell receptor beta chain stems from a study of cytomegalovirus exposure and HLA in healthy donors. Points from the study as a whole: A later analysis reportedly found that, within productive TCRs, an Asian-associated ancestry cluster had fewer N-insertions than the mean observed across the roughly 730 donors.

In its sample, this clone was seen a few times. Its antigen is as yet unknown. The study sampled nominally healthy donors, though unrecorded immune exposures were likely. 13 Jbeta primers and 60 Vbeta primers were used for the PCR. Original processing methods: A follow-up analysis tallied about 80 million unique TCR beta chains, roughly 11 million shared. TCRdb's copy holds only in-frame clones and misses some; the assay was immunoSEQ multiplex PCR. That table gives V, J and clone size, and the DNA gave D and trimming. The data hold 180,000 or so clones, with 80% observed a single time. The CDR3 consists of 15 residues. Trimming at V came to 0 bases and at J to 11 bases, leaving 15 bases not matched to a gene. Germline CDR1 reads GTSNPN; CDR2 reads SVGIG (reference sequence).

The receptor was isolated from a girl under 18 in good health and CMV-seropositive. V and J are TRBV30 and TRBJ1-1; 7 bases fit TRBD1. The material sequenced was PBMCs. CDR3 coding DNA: TGTGCCTGGAGTGTCGGGCTGAGGGGGGACAGCAAGGCTTTCTTT. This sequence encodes CAWSVGLRGDSKAFF.